The 17 T cell receptor beta chains below all came from one sample that was sequenced in a study of T cell responses to AZD1222 COVID-19 vaccine. Assay: immunoSEQ multiplex PCR; the TCRdb copy retains only in-frame clones and omits some. The table has approximately 140,000 clones, approximately 92% seen once. The material was peripheral blood, obtained 28 days after the second AZD1222 dose. The receptor set was obtained from an adult who received the AZD1222 COVID-19 vaccine.

The rearrangement links TRBV25-1 to TRBJ1-2; D not resolved. The V and J ends lost 3 bases and 4 bases respectively, with 9 bases between them. The CDR3 consists of 13 residues. Germline CDR1 is MGHDK and CDR2 is SYGVNS. CDR3 nucleotide sequence: TGTGCCAGCAGTGAGCGCAGCCTCTATGGCTACACCTTC. Encoded protein: CASSERSLYGYTF.

The CDR3 sequence is CATSRDQGTHNEQFF. The CDR3 region has the DNA TGTGCCACCAGCAGAGATCAGGGAACCCACAATGAGCAGTTCTTC. The chain joins TRBV15 to TRBJ2-1, with a weak D call TRBD1 (5 bases). Trimming took 0 bases from V and 5 from J, leaving 11 bases between them. Germline CDR1 reads LNHNV; CDR2 reads YYDKDF (reference sequence). This CDR3 contains 15 residues.

The chain joins TRBV7-3 to TRBJ2-5; 10 nucleotides match TRBD2. The CDR3 has 15 amino acids. Germline assignment: CDR1 SGHTA and CDR2 FQGTGA. Losses at the gene ends were 0 bases for V and 3 bases for J; bases not matched to a gene: 1. For the CDR3, the DNA is TGTGCCAGCAGCTTAACGGGGACTAGCGAAGAGACCCAGTACTTC. It codes for CASSLTGTSEETQYF.

The chain couples TRBV28 to TRBJ2-7, with 11 positions matching TRBD2. This CDR3 has 16 amino acids. CDR1 and CDR2 from the germline V gene are MDHEN and SYDVKM. The J segment lost 4 bases and the V segment lost 4 bases, leaving 9 bases of the junction unmatched. The CDR3 region has the DNA TGTGCCAGCAGTTCCGTCCTAGCGGGAGGACTGTACGAGCAGTACTTC. This translates into CASSSVLAGGLYEQYF.

The genes are TRBV19 and TRBJ1-6, with TRBD1 matching over 8 bases. V trimming: 7 bases; J trimming: 9 bases; junction bases outside the gene matches: 20. CDR1 is LNHDA and CDR2 is SQIVND in the germline V gene (reference sequence). This CDR3 spans 18 amino acids. The CDR3 spells CASKHRRATGGLSSPLHF. The CDR3 nucleotides read TGTGCCAGTAAACACCGGAGGGCAACAGGGGGATTAAGTTCACCCCTCCACTTT.

This clone has a single count. V gene TRBV19 combines with J gene TRBJ1-5; a weak D match, TRBD1 (5 bases). The germline V gene has CDR1 LNHDA and CDR2 SQIVND (reference sequence). The CDR3 contains 17 residues. Trimming removed 3 bases at V and 0 bases at J, with 15 bases between. The CDR3 DNA follows: TGTGCCAGTAGTATGTATGGGGCAGTCTTTAGCAATCAGCCCCAGCATTTT. This sequence encodes CASSMYGAVFSNQPQHF.

The genes are TRBV7-9 and TRBJ1-2; no reliable D call. Between the trimmed V and J ends, which lost 5 bases and 0 bases, there was a span of 10 bases. Germline V CDR1 and CDR2: SEHNR, FQNEAQ (reference sequence). The CDR3 consists of 14 residues. CDR3 sequence: CASSEYHANYGYTF. CDR3 in DNA: TGTGCCAGCAGCGAATACCACGCTAACTATGGCTACACCTTC.

CDR3 residues: CASSRGGSTGELFF. The DNA of the CDR3 is TGTGCCAGCAGCCGCGGCGGGAGTACCGGGGAGCTGTTTTTT. The chain is built from TRBV7-3 and TRBJ2-2; TRBD2 agrees at 7 bases. The CDR3 is 14 amino acids. V lost 5 bases and J lost 5; bases outside the gene matches: 5. The V gene's germline CDR1 is SGHTA and CDR2 FQGTGA.

The V gene is TRBV28, the J gene TRBJ2-7, with 8 nucleotides matching TRBD2. This CDR3 contains 14 residues. Germline CDR1 is MDHEN and CDR2 is SYDVKM. V lost 3 bases, J lost 6 bases, and 7 bases stayed unmatched. CDR3 sequence: CASSFTLSGTEQYF. CDR3 DNA: TGTGCCAGCAGTTTTACGCTTAGCGGGACCGAGCAGTACTTC.

This clone is a singleton in its sample. This chain uses TRBV9 with TRBJ2-1; 9 nucleotides line up with TRBD1. The CDR3 has 15 residues. Germline V CDR1 and CDR2: SGDLS, YYNGEE. Trimming at V came to 0 bases and at J to 9 bases, leaving 7 bases not matched to a gene. CDR3 in amino acids: CASSVVGTGIFEQFF. CDR3 in DNA: TGTGCCAGCAGCGTAGTGGGGACAGGGATTTTTGAGCAGTTCTTC.

This chain connects TRBV7-2 to TRBJ2-7; D possibly corresponds to TRBD1 (5 bases). CDR1 is SGHTA, CDR2 FQGNSA, per germline. V shed 1 base and J shed 3 bases, with 13 bases lying between them. The CDR3 totals 15 residues. CDR3 coding DNA: TGTGCCAGCAGCTTAGTGGGGCGGAAAAGCTACGAGCAGTACTTC. Protein product: CASSLVGRKSYEQYF.

This sequence joins TRBV19 and TRBJ1-5; D not resolved. The CDR3 totals 13 residues. The germline CDR1 and CDR2 sequences are LNHDA and SQIVND (reference sequence). The V end was cut by 3 bases, the J end by 6 bases, with 9 bases between. The CDR3 protein is CASSIEGGQPQHF. In nucleotides, the CDR3 is TGTGCCAGTAGTATCGAGGGAGGTCAGCCCCAGCATTTT.

This chain links TRBV5-1 with TRBJ2-5; TRBD1 matches at 10 bases. This CDR3 is 13 amino acids long. Germline V lookup: CDR1 SGHRS, CDR2 YFSETQ. Germline trimming cut 5 bases from V and 4 bases from J; bases unmatched to any gene: 2. The CDR3 DNA is TGCGCCAGCAGGAGGACAGGGGGAGAGACCCAGTACTTC. Its translation: CASRRTGGETQYF.

This sequence joins TRBV29-1 and TRBJ1-2; tentative D call: TRBD1 (5 bases). In germline, CDR1 is SQVTM, CDR2 ANQGSEA. This CDR3 has 14 residues. Trimming removed 3 bases at V and 8 bases at J, with 19 bases between. CDR3 nucleotides: TGCAGCGTTGAGGGCAGGGATCGGATAGAGGGCTACACCTTC. Translated, it gives CSVEGRDRIEGYTF.

The chain recombines TRBV27 with TRBJ2-3; D gene unclear. V lost 3 bases, J lost 7 bases, and 14 bases lay in between. This CDR3 is built from 14 residues. The V gene's germline CDR1 is MNHEY and CDR2 SMNVEV (reference sequence). The CDR3 coding sequence is TGTGCCAGCAGTTTCGATTTCGAGGTCAATACGCAGTATTTT. This gives the protein CASSFDFEVNTQYF.

The chain uses TRBV6-2 or TRBV6-3 and TRBJ2-7, with D tentatively TRBD2 (5 bases). The V end was cut by 4 bases, the J end by 2 bases, with 15 bases between. CDR1 is MNHEY and CDR2 is SVGEGT in the germline V gene. The CDR3 has 15 residues. CDR3 nucleotide sequence: TGTGCCAGCAGTTGGAGACTACCACCCCCCTACGAGCAGTACTTC. This codes for CASSWRLPPPYEQYF.

This sequence joins TRBV11-2 and TRBJ1-5; D is unclear. The CDR3 loop spans 16 amino acids. Trimming stripped 1 base from V and 3 bases from J, with 13 bases between. In germline, CDR1 is SGHAT, CDR2 FQNNGV. The CDR3 loop is CASSLVMTTSNQPQHF. The CDR3 DNA reads TGTGCCAGCAGCTTAGTGATGACAACTTCCAATCAGCCCCAGCATTTT.